A selection of T cell receptor beta chains follows, all from one sample in a study of T cell responses to AZD1222 COVID-19 vaccine. Assay: immunoSEQ multiplex PCR; the TCRdb copy retains only in-frame clones and omits some. The repertoire has fewer than 120,000 clones, 94% of them found once; the top ten carry about 3%. The sequencing here drew on peripheral blood, taken 28 days after the second AZD1222 dose. These receptor sequences come from an adult who received the AZD1222 COVID-19 vaccine. The CDR3 runs from the conserved cysteine through the conserved F or W. A D gene is named only where the DNA matches it firmly. Expanded clones are given a class, and other clones once, few, many or no size at all.

cdr3_nt: TGCGCCAGCAGCTTGGGGTCAGGGGCAGGTCAGCCCCAGCATTTT; cdr3_aa: CASSLGSGAGQPQHF; d_call: -; v_call: TRBV5-1; clone_size: -; j_call: TRBJ1-5; cdr3_length: 15
cdr3_nt: TGCGCCAGCAGCGGGGAGGCGCAAAGCACTGAAGCTTTCTTT; cdr3_aa: CASSGEAQSTEAFF; d_call: -; v_call: TRBV5-1; clone_size: -; j_call: TRBJ1-1; cdr3_length: 14
cdr3_nt: TGCGCCAGCAGCCAAGACGAGGCCAGGGGGAATTCACCCCTCCACTTT; cdr3_aa: CASSQDEARGNSPLHF; d_call: TRBD1; v_call: TRBV4-1; clone_size: -; j_call: TRBJ1-6; cdr3_length: 16
cdr3_nt: TGTGCCAGCAGTTACACCAGGGTTAACACTGAAGCTTTCTTT; cdr3_aa: CASSYTRVNTEAFF; d_call: -; v_call: TRBV6-5; clone_size: -; j_call: TRBJ1-1; cdr3_length: 14
cdr3_nt: TGTGCCAGCTCACTGGACAGAACAAATCAGCCCCAGCATTTT; cdr3_aa: CASSLDRTNQPQHF; d_call: -; v_call: TRBV18; clone_size: -; j_call: TRBJ1-5; cdr3_length: 14
cdr3_nt: TGTGCCAGCAGCCCTCAAGACAACTCTGGAAACACCATATATTTT; cdr3_aa: CASSPQDNSGNTIYF; d_call: -; v_call: TRBV11-2; clone_size: -; j_call: TRBJ1-3; cdr3_length: 15
cdr3_nt: TGTGCCAGCAGTTCCATGTCAGGGGCCGTGCCCTACGAGCAGTACTTC; cdr3_aa: CASSSMSGAVPYEQYF; d_call: -; v_call: TRBV7-6; clone_size: -; j_call: TRBJ2-7; cdr3_length: 16
cdr3_nt: TGCGCCAGCAGCCAAGATCTGGCAAGGGCTGAAGCTTTCTTT; cdr3_aa: CASSQDLARAEAFF; d_call: -; v_call: TRBV4-1; clone_size: -; j_call: TRBJ1-1; cdr3_length: 14
cdr3_nt: TGTGCCAGCAGCTATAGCGGGATCCCCCTCGAGCAGTACTTC; cdr3_aa: CASSYSGIPLEQYF; d_call: TRBD2; v_call: TRBV3-1/TRBV3-2; clone_size: -; j_call: TRBJ2-7; cdr3_length: 14
cdr3_nt: TGTGCCAGCAAGTACAGGGGAGATCAGCCCCAGCATTTT; cdr3_aa: CASKYRGDQPQHF; d_call: TRBD1; v_call: TRBV2; clone_size: -; j_call: TRBJ1-5; cdr3_length: 13
cdr3_nt: TGTGCCAGCAGCCGTTTGAGCAATCAGCCCCAGCATTTT; cdr3_aa: CASSRLSNQPQHF; d_call: -; v_call: TRBV5-5; clone_size: once; j_call: TRBJ1-5; cdr3_length: 13
cdr3_nt: TGTGCCAGTAGTATAAGCGGACGGATCCAGACTTATGGCTACACCTTC; cdr3_aa: CASSISGRIQTYGYTF; d_call: -; v_call: TRBV19; clone_size: few; j_call: TRBJ1-2; cdr3_length: 16
cdr3_nt: TGTGCCAGCAAGTTTGCCGGGCAGAACACTGAAGCTTTCTTT; cdr3_aa: CASKFAGQNTEAFF; d_call: -; v_call: TRBV27; clone_size: -; j_call: TRBJ1-1; cdr3_length: 14
cdr3_nt: TGTGCCAGCAGTCGATCCTTGACCCGGTCCCTGGGTGAGCAGTTCTTC; cdr3_aa: CASSRSLTRSLGEQFF; d_call: -; v_call: TRBV27; clone_size: -; j_call: TRBJ2-1; cdr3_length: 16
cdr3_nt: TGTGCCAGTAATTATCCCAGGGGCGATCAGCCCCAGCATTTT; cdr3_aa: CASNYPRGDQPQHF; d_call: -; v_call: TRBV19; clone_size: -; j_call: TRBJ1-5; cdr3_length: 14
cdr3_nt: TGTGCCAGCAACGGCGGCCTAGCGGGGTTCTCCTACAATGAGCAGTTCTTC; cdr3_aa: CASNGGLAGFSYNEQFF; d_call: TRBD2; v_call: TRBV27; clone_size: -; j_call: TRBJ2-1; cdr3_length: 17
cdr3_nt: TGTGCCAGCAGTTTAGGGGTCGTTATGGGGTACACCTTC; cdr3_aa: CASSLGVVMGYTF; d_call: -; v_call: TRBV12-3/TRBV12-4; clone_size: once; j_call: TRBJ1-2; cdr3_length: 13
cdr3_nt: TGCGCCAGCAGTGATTGGGGGGGCGCCGCAGATACGCAGTATTTT; cdr3_aa: CASSDWGGAADTQYF; d_call: -; v_call: TRBV10-2; clone_size: -; j_call: TRBJ2-3; cdr3_length: 15
cdr3_nt: TGCGCCAGCAGCTACAATATAGCGGGACAGGTCCCCCCTGGGGCCAACGTCCTGACTTTC; cdr3_aa: CASSYNIAGQVPPGANVLTF; d_call: -; v_call: TRBV5-1; clone_size: -; j_call: TRBJ2-6; cdr3_length: 20
cdr3_nt: TGTGCCAGCAGTGCCCTGGGAAACACCATATATTTT; cdr3_aa: CASSALGNTIYF; d_call: -; v_call: TRBV6-2/TRBV6-3; clone_size: -; j_call: TRBJ1-3; cdr3_length: 12
cdr3_nt: TGTGCCAGCAGCTTAGAACCGGGACTAGAGCAGTACTTC; cdr3_aa: CASSLEPGLEQYF; d_call: TRBD2; v_call: TRBV7-2; clone_size: -; j_call: TRBJ2-7; cdr3_length: 13
cdr3_nt: TGTGCCAGCAGTTACACGACAGGGGGGAATCAGCCCCAGCATTTT; cdr3_aa: CASSYTTGGNQPQHF; d_call: TRBD1; v_call: TRBV6-5; clone_size: -; j_call: TRBJ1-5; cdr3_length: 15
cdr3_nt: TGTGCCAGCAGTTTCCTAGCACAGGTCGTCTATGGCTACACCTTC; cdr3_aa: CASSFLAQVVYGYTF; d_call: -; v_call: TRBV27; clone_size: -; j_call: TRBJ1-2; cdr3_length: 15
cdr3_nt: TGTGCCAGCAGCTTTGGTGTGGGGTTCCGCGAGCAGTACTTC; cdr3_aa: CASSFGVGFREQYF; d_call: -; v_call: TRBV5-6; clone_size: -; j_call: TRBJ2-7; cdr3_length: 14
cdr3_nt: TGTGCCAGCAGTGAATATGGGACAGGGGCAGATACGCAGTATTTT; cdr3_aa: CASSEYGTGADTQYF; d_call: TRBD1; v_call: TRBV25-1; clone_size: -; j_call: TRBJ2-3; cdr3_length: 15
cdr3_nt: TGTGCCAGCAGCGTAGATCGAGCGGCTAGCTCCTACAATGAGCAGTTCTTC; cdr3_aa: CASSVDRAASSYNEQFF; d_call: -; v_call: TRBV9; clone_size: -; j_call: TRBJ2-1; cdr3_length: 17
cdr3_nt: TGTGCCAGCAGTCCAACTGGGGACACTGAAGCTTTCTTT; cdr3_aa: CASSPTGDTEAFF; d_call: -; v_call: TRBV7-9; clone_size: -; j_call: TRBJ1-1; cdr3_length: 13
cdr3_nt: TGTGCCACCAGTGACGCAGGGACGGGGAACACCGGGGAGCTGTTTTTT; cdr3_aa: CATSDAGTGNTGELFF; d_call: -; v_call: TRBV24-1; clone_size: few; j_call: TRBJ2-2; cdr3_length: 16
cdr3_nt: TGTGCCAGTAGTGGGACAGGGGGCCTCATGAGCAATCAGCCCCAGCATTTT; cdr3_aa: CASSGTGGLMSNQPQHF; d_call: TRBD1; v_call: TRBV19; clone_size: -; j_call: TRBJ1-5; cdr3_length: 17
cdr3_nt: TGCGCCAGCAGTGAGTCGACCACCCCTGAAGCTTTCTTT; cdr3_aa: CASSESTTPEAFF; d_call: -; v_call: TRBV10-1; clone_size: -; j_call: TRBJ1-1; cdr3_length: 13
cdr3_nt: TGTGCCAGCAGTCTCGACAGGGAGCAGTTCTTC; cdr3_aa: CASSLDREQFF; d_call: -; v_call: TRBV12-3/TRBV12-4; clone_size: -; j_call: TRBJ2-1; cdr3_length: 11
cdr3_nt: TGTGCCAGCAGTTTTTCTATAAATGCTCAAGAGACCCAGTACTTC; cdr3_aa: CASSFSINAQETQYF; d_call: -; v_call: TRBV27; clone_size: once; j_call: TRBJ2-5; cdr3_length: 15
cdr3_nt: TGTGCCAGCAGCTTAGGTGGGTATGACACTGAAGCTTTCTTT; cdr3_aa: CASSLGGYDTEAFF; d_call: -; v_call: TRBV7-2; clone_size: -; j_call: TRBJ1-1; cdr3_length: 14
cdr3_nt: TGCAGCGTTGAAGTGGGAGGTATCGGGGATACGCAGTATTTT; cdr3_aa: CSVEVGGIGDTQYF; d_call: -; v_call: TRBV29-1; clone_size: once; j_call: TRBJ2-3; cdr3_length: 14
cdr3_nt: TGTGCCTCCGGGGAAAGCAGTACGAACACCGGGGAGCTGTTTTTT; cdr3_aa: CASGESSTNTGELFF; d_call: -; v_call: TRBV27; clone_size: -; j_call: TRBJ2-2; cdr3_length: 15
cdr3_nt: TGTGCCTCTAGTGGCAGGCACACAGATACGCAGTATTTT; cdr3_aa: CASSGRHTDTQYF; d_call: -; v_call: TRBV19; clone_size: -; j_call: TRBJ2-3; cdr3_length: 13
cdr3_nt: TGTGCCAGCAGCAATTGGGACAGAAATTCACCCCTCCACTTT; cdr3_aa: CASSNWDRNSPLHF; d_call: TRBD1; v_call: TRBV5-4; clone_size: -; j_call: TRBJ1-6; cdr3_length: 14
cdr3_nt: TGTGCCAGCAGCTTAGAGGGCGGTCCCTACGAGCAGTACTTC; cdr3_aa: CASSLEGGPYEQYF; d_call: -; v_call: TRBV7-6; clone_size: -; j_call: TRBJ2-7; cdr3_length: 14
cdr3_nt: TGTGCCAGCTCGCCTGGTGGAACTGAAGCTTTCTTT; cdr3_aa: CASSPGGTEAFF; d_call: -; v_call: TRBV6-4; clone_size: -; j_call: TRBJ1-1; cdr3_length: 12
cdr3_nt: TGCGCCAGCCAACCAAACAGGGGGTATGGCTACACCTTC; cdr3_aa: CASQPNRGYGYTF; d_call: TRBD1; v_call: TRBV5-1; clone_size: -; j_call: TRBJ1-2; cdr3_length: 13
cdr3_nt: TGTGCCAGCAGCTGGGGGCTTGGGGCAGAGACCCAGTACTTC; cdr3_aa: CASSWGLGAETQYF; d_call: -; v_call: TRBV11-2; clone_size: -; j_call: TRBJ2-5; cdr3_length: 14
cdr3_nt: TGTGCCACCAGCAAAGGCAGGGCAGACACCAATGAGCAGTTCTTC; cdr3_aa: CATSKGRADTNEQFF; d_call: -; v_call: TRBV15; clone_size: -; j_call: TRBJ2-1; cdr3_length: 15
cdr3_nt: TGTGCCAGCAGCTTATTTGGGACTAGCGGGGCGGATACGCAGTATTTT; cdr3_aa: CASSLFGTSGADTQYF; d_call: TRBD2; v_call: TRBV7-9; clone_size: -; j_call: TRBJ2-3; cdr3_length: 16
cdr3_nt: TGTGCCAGCAGTCGGGGACCGACCCTAGCCATTAACTATGGCTACACCTTC; cdr3_aa: CASSRGPTLAINYGYTF; d_call: -; v_call: TRBV6-6; clone_size: -; j_call: TRBJ1-2; cdr3_length: 17
cdr3_nt: TGTGCCAGCAGCTTAGTGACAAGGGTGGAGGCTTTCTTT; cdr3_aa: CASSLVTRVEAFF; d_call: -; v_call: TRBV11-2; clone_size: -; j_call: TRBJ1-1; cdr3_length: 13
cdr3_nt: TGCGCCAGCAGCTCTTTGACAGGGCAGAGGATGAACACTGAAGCTTTCTTT; cdr3_aa: CASSSLTGQRMNTEAFF; d_call: TRBD1; v_call: TRBV5-1; clone_size: few; j_call: TRBJ1-1; cdr3_length: 17
cdr3_nt: TGCGCCAGCAGCCCCGCGGTACTAGCGGGAGCTGATACGCAGTATTTT; cdr3_aa: CASSPAVLAGADTQYF; d_call: TRBD2; v_call: TRBV5-1; clone_size: -; j_call: TRBJ2-3; cdr3_length: 16